The rows below give T cell receptor beta chains drawn from one sample of a study of cytomegalovirus exposure and HLA in healthy donors. TCRdb's table, derived via immunoSEQ multiplex PCR, lists solely in-frame clones and lacks some. The table counts about 200,000 clones; 0.9% to 1.4% lies in the top ten. The source material was PBMCs. These receptors were collected from a girl aged 2 to 10 in good health and CMV-seropositive. Each CDR3 is given with its conserved first and last residue. The order of the fields is J gene, D gene, V gene, CDR3 DNA, CDR3 protein. D genes are given only for firm matches.

j_gene: TRBJ2-7
d_gene: TRBD2
v_gene: TRBV29-1
CDR3nt: TGCAGCGTATATAGCGGGGTAGCCTACGAGCAGTACTTC
CDR3aa: CSVYSGVAYEQYF

j_gene: TRBJ2-3
d_gene: NA
v_gene: TRBV27
CDR3nt: TGTGCCAGCAGTTTAGCGGTGGCGGAGCATACGCAGTATTTT
CDR3aa: CASSLAVAEHTQYF

j_gene: TRBJ1-1
d_gene: NA
v_gene: TRBV7-6
CDR3nt: TGTGCCAGCAGCTTAAAAGAGGGCACTGAAGCTTTCTTT
CDR3aa: CASSLKEGTEAFF

j_gene: TRBJ2-7
d_gene: TRBD1
v_gene: TRBV19
CDR3nt: TGTGCCAGTAGTATGGCCGGGACAGCCTTCTACGAGCAGTACTTC
CDR3aa: CASSMAGTAFYEQYF

j_gene: TRBJ1-3
d_gene: TRBD1
v_gene: TRBV11-2
CDR3nt: TGTGCCAGCAGCTTCACGGACAGGCCTGGAAACACCATATATTTT
CDR3aa: CASSFTDRPGNTIYF

j_gene: TRBJ1-1
d_gene: NA
v_gene: TRBV10-3
CDR3nt: TGTGCCATCGCAACAACAGACACTGAAGCTTTCTTT
CDR3aa: CAIATTDTEAFF

j_gene: TRBJ1-1
d_gene: TRBD1
v_gene: TRBV7-8
CDR3nt: TGTGCCAGCAGCCCGACAGGGTTATACACTGAAGCTTTCTTT
CDR3aa: CASSPTGLYTEAFF

j_gene: TRBJ2-3
d_gene: NA
v_gene: TRBV28
CDR3nt: TGTGCCAGCAGTTCCGCAGGGAAACAGACAGATACGCAGTATTTT
CDR3aa: CASSSAGKQTDTQYF

j_gene: TRBJ2-1
d_gene: TRBD2
v_gene: TRBV2
CDR3nt: TGTGCCAGCAGTGGGGAGGGCCGCTACAATGAGCAGTTCTTC
CDR3aa: CASSGEGRYNEQFF

j_gene: TRBJ2-3
d_gene: NA
v_gene: TRBV19
CDR3nt: TGTGCCAGTAGTATAGGAAGACAGCACACAGATACGCAGTATTTT
CDR3aa: CASSIGRQHTDTQYF

j_gene: TRBJ2-7
d_gene: NA
v_gene: TRBV28
CDR3nt: TGTGCCAGCAGTTTGGCCGCCCCCCGGTACGAGCGGTACTTC
CDR3aa: CASSLAAPRYERYF

j_gene: TRBJ2-7
d_gene: NA
v_gene: TRBV27
CDR3nt: TGTGCCAGCAGCCTCTACGAGCAGTACTTC
CDR3aa: CASSLYEQYF

j_gene: TRBJ2-5
d_gene: NA
v_gene: TRBV5-1
CDR3nt: TGCGCCAGCAGCTTGGAGGGGCAGACCCAGTACTTC
CDR3aa: CASSLEGQTQYF

j_gene: TRBJ1-1
d_gene: NA
v_gene: TRBV15
CDR3nt: TGTGCCACCAGCAGAACGAAGGAGTATTCGGCTTTCTTT
CDR3aa: CATSRTKEYSAFF

j_gene: TRBJ2-1
d_gene: NA
v_gene: TRBV5-6
CDR3nt: TGTGCCAGCAGCTGGACAGAACGGGGGGTTTGGGATGAGCAGTTCTTC
CDR3aa: CASSWTERGVWDEQFF

j_gene: TRBJ1-2
d_gene: TRBD1
v_gene: TRBV10-3
CDR3nt: TGTGCCATCAGTGAGGGGGACAGGGTGTTCGGCTACACCTTC
CDR3aa: CAISEGDRVFGYTF

j_gene: TRBJ1-4
d_gene: TRBD1
v_gene: TRBV9
CDR3nt: TGTGCCAGCAGCCCAGTGGGTCAGACAGGGCCACTGTTTTTT
CDR3aa: CASSPVGQTGPLFF

j_gene: TRBJ2-1
d_gene: TRBD2
v_gene: TRBV7-6
CDR3nt: TGTGCCAGCAGCTTAGGTCTAGCGGGCGACAATGAGCAGTTCTTC
CDR3aa: CASSLGLAGDNEQFF

j_gene: TRBJ1-1
d_gene: NA
v_gene: TRBV5-6
CDR3nt: TGTGCCAGCAGCCGGGGGGCAGCTGAAGCTTTCTTT
CDR3aa: CASSRGAAEAFF

j_gene: TRBJ1-2
d_gene: NA
v_gene: TRBV28
CDR3nt: TGTGCCAGCAGTTTAGGGGCCTCATCTAACTATGGCTACACCTTC
CDR3aa: CASSLGASSNYGYTF

j_gene: TRBJ1-2
d_gene: NA
v_gene: TRBV27
CDR3nt: TGTGCCAGCAGCCCTGAAAGTAACCTAAACTATGGCTACACCTTC
CDR3aa: CASSPESNLNYGYTF

j_gene: TRBJ2-2
d_gene: TRBD2
v_gene: TRBV18
CDR3nt: TGTGCCAGCTCACCAATAGCGGGAAACACCGGGGAGCTGTTTTTT
CDR3aa: CASSPIAGNTGELFF

j_gene: TRBJ2-5
d_gene: NA
v_gene: TRBV5-4
CDR3nt: TGTGCCAGCCGCTTTGCCTCAGGGGCTCAAGAGACCCAGTACTTC
CDR3aa: CASRFASGAQETQYF